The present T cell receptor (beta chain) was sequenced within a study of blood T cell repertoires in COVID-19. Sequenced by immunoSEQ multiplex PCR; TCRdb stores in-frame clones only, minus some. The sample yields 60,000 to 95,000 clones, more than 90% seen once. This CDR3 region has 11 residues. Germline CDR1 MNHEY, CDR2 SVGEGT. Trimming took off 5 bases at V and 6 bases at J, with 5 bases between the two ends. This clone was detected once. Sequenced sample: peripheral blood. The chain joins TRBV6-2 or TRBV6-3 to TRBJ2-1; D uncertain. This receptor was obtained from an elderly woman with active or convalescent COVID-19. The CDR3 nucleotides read TGTGCCAGCAGTAGCTTCAATGAGCAGTTCTTC. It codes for CASSSFNEQFF.